This T cell receptor (beta chain) was sequenced for a study of blood T cell repertoires in COVID-19. The wider study: Researchers got acute and convalescent COVID-19 samples from the United States, Italy and Spain.

The table came from immunoSEQ multiplex PCR; TCRdb's copy has only in-frame clones and leaves some out. Of more than 60,000 clones detected, around nine tenths appear once; the ten largest clones hold around 10%. CDR1 is LGHDT and CDR2 is YNNKEL in the germline V gene (reference sequence). The germline V and J ends were trimmed by 1 base and 5 bases, with 11 bases remaining between them. The CDR3 contains 14 residues. Participants, 18 to 89 years old, spanned 25 or so US areas. The chain carries TRBV3-1 (or the pseudogene TRBV3-2) and TRBJ1-2; no reliable D call. This TCR derives from a middle-aged woman who had recovered from COVID-19. Sequencing was performed on PBMCs or T cells enriched from blood (not recorded which). The CDR3 loop reads CASSQGPGLYGYTF. CDR3 bases: TGTGCCAGCAGCCAAGGGCCGGGATTGTATGGCTACACCTTC.